A selection of T cell receptor beta chains follows, all from one sample in a study of beta chain features in type 1 diabetes. TCRdb's copy holds only in-frame clones and misses some; the assay was immunoSEQ multiplex PCR. Here the sample spans 680,000 or so clones, around 15% being singletons. Material: naive CD4+ T cells from blood. All receptors come from a man aged 18 to 35 in good health. CDR3s include the opening cysteine and the closing phenylalanine or tryptophan. D genes are given only for firm matches. Expanded clones get a size class; other rows say once, few or many, or leave the size out.

V gene: TRBV28
D gene: .
clone size: .
J gene: TRBJ1-2
CDR3 protein: CASSHGGTGSYGYTF
CDR3 DNA: TGTGCCAGCAGTCACGGTGGCACCGGGAGCTATGGCTACACCTTC

V gene: TRBV19
D gene: .
clone size: .
J gene: TRBJ2-1
CDR3 protein: CASSIGTKGANEQFF
CDR3 DNA: TGTGCCAGTAGTATTGGGACAAAGGGAGCTAATGAGCAGTTCTTC

V gene: TRBV5-1
D gene: .
clone size: .
J gene: TRBJ2-1
CDR3 protein: CASSLGQSNEQFF
CDR3 DNA: TGCGCCAGCAGCTTGGGTCAGAGCAATGAGCAGTTCTTC

V gene: TRBV25-1
D gene: .
clone size: few
J gene: TRBJ2-7
CDR3 protein: CASRRQVTPYEQYF
CDR3 DNA: TGTGCCAGCAGAAGACAGGTGACCCCCTACGAGCAGTACTTC

V gene: TRBV28
D gene: .
clone size: .
J gene: TRBJ1-5
CDR3 protein: CASSLQGNQPQHF
CDR3 DNA: TGTGCCAGCAGTTTACAGGGCAATCAGCCCCAGCATTTT

V gene: TRBV5-4
D gene: .
clone size: once
J gene: TRBJ2-5
CDR3 protein: CASSPIARQTQETQYF
CDR3 DNA: TGTGCCAGCAGCCCTATAGCGCGTCAGACTCAAGAGACCCAGTACTTC

V gene: TRBV6-5
D gene: .
clone size: .
J gene: TRBJ2-7
CDR3 protein: CASSSLYEQYF
CDR3 DNA: TGTGCCAGCAGCAGCCTCTACGAGCAGTACTTC

V gene: TRBV7-9
D gene: TRBD2
clone size: .
J gene: TRBJ2-1
CDR3 protein: CASSLARIAGAINEQFF
CDR3 DNA: TGTGCCAGCAGCTTAGCCCGCATAGCGGGAGCTATTAATGAGCAGTTCTTC

V gene: TRBV7-3
D gene: .
clone size: few
J gene: TRBJ1-1
CDR3 protein: CASSQSGEKEAFF
CDR3 DNA: TGTGCCAGCAGCCAGAGTGGGGAAAAAGAAGCTTTCTTT

V gene: TRBV5-5
D gene: .
clone size: few
J gene: TRBJ2-3
CDR3 protein: CATVESPLTDTQYF
CDR3 DNA: TGTGCCACAGTAGAATCTCCTCTCACAGATACGCAGTATTTT

V gene: TRBV28
D gene: .
clone size: few
J gene: TRBJ2-3
CDR3 protein: CASRVPGGDTQYF
CDR3 DNA: TGTGCCAGCAGGGTGCCCGGTGGAGATACGCAGTATTTT

V gene: TRBV11-1
D gene: .
clone size: .
J gene: TRBJ1-6
CDR3 protein: CASSNNGRTSPLHF
CDR3 DNA: TGTGCCAGCAGCAACAACGGGCGCACTTCACCCCTCCACTTT

V gene: TRBV18
D gene: .
clone size: .
J gene: TRBJ1-2
CDR3 protein: CASSPLAQNKPYGYTF
CDR3 DNA: TGTGCCAGCTCACCACTGGCGCAGAATAAACCCTATGGCTACACCTTC

V gene: TRBV28
D gene: .
clone size: .
J gene: TRBJ1-4
CDR3 protein: CASRLEEKLFF
CDR3 DNA: TGTGCCAGCAGGTTAGAGGAAAAACTGTTTTTT

V gene: TRBV7-2
D gene: .
clone size: few
J gene: TRBJ1-1
CDR3 protein: CASSLALGENTEAFF
CDR3 DNA: TGTGCCAGCAGCTTAGCGCTGGGGGAGAACACTGAAGCTTTCTTT

V gene: TRBV6-4
D gene: .
clone size: .
J gene: TRBJ2-7
CDR3 protein: CASSVGLSSYEQYF
CDR3 DNA: TGTGCCAGCAGTGTGGGGCTGAGCTCCTACGAGCAGTACTTC

V gene: TRBV6-5
D gene: .
clone size: .
J gene: TRBJ2-3
CDR3 protein: CASSRTPRDTQYF
CDR3 DNA: TGTGCCAGCAGTCGTACCCCTAGAGATACGCAGTATTTT

V gene: TRBV28
D gene: .
clone size: .
J gene: TRBJ1-2
CDR3 protein: CASSATGNYGYTF
CDR3 DNA: TGTGCCAGCAGCGCGACGGGGAACTATGGCTACACCTTC

V gene: TRBV6-5
D gene: .
clone size: few
J gene: TRBJ1-1
CDR3 protein: CASSPLYRGRTEAFF
CDR3 DNA: TGTGCCAGCAGCCCCCTCTATCGGGGGCGCACTGAAGCTTTCTTT

V gene: TRBV27
D gene: TRBD1
clone size: few
J gene: TRBJ2-7
CDR3 protein: CASSLFWTGPYEQYF
CDR3 DNA: TGTGCCAGCAGTTTATTCTGGACAGGGCCCTACGAGCAGTACTTC

V gene: TRBV5-1
D gene: .
clone size: .
J gene: TRBJ1-4
CDR3 protein: CASSLNSLNEKLFF
CDR3 DNA: TGCGCCAGCAGCTTGAACAGCCTTAATGAAAAACTGTTTTTT

V gene: TRBV5-1
D gene: .
clone size: .
J gene: TRBJ1-1
CDR3 protein: CASSFTGANTEAFF
CDR3 DNA: TGCGCCAGCAGCTTCACGGGGGCGAACACTGAAGCTTTCTTT

V gene: TRBV9
D gene: .
clone size: few
J gene: TRBJ1-2
CDR3 protein: CASSPGGRYGYTF
CDR3 DNA: TGTGCCAGCAGTCCCGGGGGTCGGTATGGCTACACCTTC

V gene: TRBV7-3
D gene: TRBD2
clone size: .
J gene: TRBJ2-7
CDR3 protein: CASSLRGLAVGAYEQYF
CDR3 DNA: TGTGCCAGCAGCTTAAGGGGCCTAGCGGTAGGGGCCTACGAGCAGTACTTC

V gene: TRBV4-2
D gene: TRBD1
clone size: few
J gene: TRBJ2-3
CDR3 protein: CASSQAPGTGGEDTQYF
CDR3 DNA: TGTGCCAGCAGCCAAGCTCCCGGGACAGGGGGCGAAGATACGCAGTATTTT

V gene: TRBV27
D gene: .
clone size: .
J gene: TRBJ1-2
CDR3 protein: CASSFYRDDLRGYTF
CDR3 DNA: TGTGCCAGCAGTTTTTACCGGGACGACCTCAGGGGCTACACCTTC

V gene: TRBV25-1
D gene: .
clone size: .
J gene: TRBJ2-3
CDR3 protein: CASSEYTDTQYF
CDR3 DNA: TGTGCCAGCAGTGAATACACGGATACGCAGTATTTT

V gene: TRBV7-2
D gene: .
clone size: few
J gene: TRBJ1-2
CDR3 protein: CASSPEGVLGYGYTF
CDR3 DNA: TGTGCCAGCAGCCCAGAGGGGGTACTTGGCTATGGCTACACCTTC

V gene: TRBV5-1
D gene: .
clone size: .
J gene: TRBJ2-1
CDR3 protein: CASSEGRISREQFF
CDR3 DNA: TGCGCCAGCTCGGAGGGGCGGATTTCGCGTGAGCAGTTCTTC

V gene: TRBV20-1
D gene: .
clone size: few
J gene: TRBJ1-1
CDR3 protein: CSAKKDTEAFF
CDR3 DNA: TGCAGTGCTAAAAAGGACACTGAAGCTTTCTTT

V gene: TRBV6-7
D gene: .
clone size: .
J gene: TRBJ1-6
CDR3 protein: CASSYTGSGSPLHF
CDR3 DNA: TGTGCCAGCAGTTACACAGGGAGCGGCTCACCCCTCCACTTT

V gene: TRBV15
D gene: .
clone size: .
J gene: TRBJ1-1
CDR3 protein: CATSRALTGQNTEAFF
CDR3 DNA: TGTGCCACCAGCAGAGCTCTTACAGGGCAGAACACTGAAGCTTTCTTT

V gene: TRBV30
D gene: .
clone size: few
J gene: TRBJ1-6
CDR3 protein: CAWSVSGIGSPLHF
CDR3 DNA: TGTGCCTGGAGTGTATCTGGGATAGGCTCACCCCTCCACTTT

V gene: TRBV5-4
D gene: .
clone size: .
J gene: TRBJ2-5
CDR3 protein: CASSLEIGVSETQYF
CDR3 DNA: TGTGCCAGCAGCTTGGAGATCGGGGTTTCGGAGACCCAGTACTTC

V gene: TRBV5-1
D gene: .
clone size: .
J gene: TRBJ2-5
CDR3 protein: CASSLERYRGETQYF
CDR3 DNA: TGCGCCAGCAGCTTGGAAAGGTACCGTGGAGAGACCCAGTACTTC

V gene: TRBV5-1
D gene: TRBD1
clone size: .
J gene: TRBJ2-7
CDR3 protein: CASSPRTGGGYEQYF
CDR3 DNA: TGCGCCAGCAGCCCCCGGACAGGGGGCGGTTACGAGCAGTACTTC

V gene: TRBV6-5
D gene: .
clone size: few
J gene: TRBJ1-3
CDR3 protein: CASSSTGNTIYF
CDR3 DNA: TGTGCCAGCAGTAGTACAGGAAACACCATATATTTT

V gene: TRBV25-1
D gene: .
clone size: few
J gene: TRBJ1-6
CDR3 protein: CASSPVDTPNSPLHF
CDR3 DNA: TGTGCCAGCTCTCCTGTGGATACTCCCAATTCACCCCTCCACTTT

V gene: TRBV7-2
D gene: .
clone size: .
J gene: TRBJ1-2
CDR3 protein: CASSLAVGHYGYTF
CDR3 DNA: TGTGCCAGCAGCTTAGCTGTGGGGCACTATGGCTACACCTTC

V gene: TRBV18
D gene: .
clone size: few
J gene: TRBJ2-7
CDR3 protein: CASSPIVGSYEQYF
CDR3 DNA: TGTGCCAGCTCGCCGATAGTTGGCTCCTACGAGCAGTACTTC

V gene: TRBV12-5
D gene: TRBD2
clone size: .
J gene: TRBJ2-2
CDR3 protein: CASGLASAGGSGELFF
CDR3 DNA: TGTGCTAGTGGTTTGGCCTCAGCGGGAGGATCGGGGGAGCTGTTTTTT

V gene: TRBV6-5
D gene: .
clone size: few
J gene: TRBJ2-7
CDR3 protein: CASSTGRYEQYF
CDR3 DNA: TGTGCCAGCAGTACCGGCCGCTACGAGCAGTACTTC

V gene: TRBV5-1
D gene: .
clone size: .
J gene: TRBJ2-3
CDR3 protein: CASSLDRSRDTQYF
CDR3 DNA: TGCGCCAGCAGCTTAGACCGCTCGAGGGATACGCAGTATTTT

V gene: TRBV2
D gene: .
clone size: few
J gene: TRBJ2-5
CDR3 protein: CASRRGKETQYF
CDR3 DNA: TGTGCCAGCCGACGCGGGAAAGAGACCCAGTACTTC

V gene: TRBV27
D gene: TRBD1
clone size: .
J gene: TRBJ1-2
CDR3 protein: CAIRDRDYGYTF
CDR3 DNA: TGTGCCATCCGGGACAGGGACTATGGCTACACCTTC

V gene: TRBV20-1
D gene: .
clone size: .
J gene: TRBJ2-4
CDR3 protein: CSATEKSIQYF
CDR3 DNA: TGCAGTGCTACGGAAAAGTCCATTCAGTACTTC

V gene: TRBV7-9
D gene: .
clone size: few
J gene: TRBJ1-1
CDR3 protein: CASSPPGLNTEAFF
CDR3 DNA: TGTGCCAGCAGCCCACCGGGGCTGAACACTGAAGCTTTCTTT

V gene: TRBV7-9
D gene: TRBD1
clone size: few
J gene: TRBJ1-2
CDR3 protein: CASSLQGQGFGYTF
CDR3 DNA: TGTGCCAGCAGCTTACAGGGACAGGGTTTTGGCTACACCTTC

V gene: TRBV10-3
D gene: .
clone size: many
J gene: TRBJ2-6
CDR3 protein: CAIRSGANVLTF
CDR3 DNA: TGTGCCATCAGATCTGGGGCCAACGTCCTGACTTTC

V gene: TRBV7-2
D gene: .
clone size: few
J gene: TRBJ1-1
CDR3 protein: CASSLILGGGTEAFF
CDR3 DNA: TGTGCCAGCAGCTTGATTTTAGGAGGGGGGACTGAAGCTTTCTTT

V gene: TRBV18
D gene: .
clone size: .
J gene: TRBJ1-2
CDR3 protein: CASSPMHRNYGYTF
CDR3 DNA: TGTGCCAGCTCACCAATGCACAGAAACTATGGCTACACCTTC

V gene: TRBV5-1
D gene: TRBD1
clone size: .
J gene: TRBJ2-2
CDR3 protein: CASSSNRGTAGELFF
CDR3 DNA: TGCGCCAGCAGCTCCAACAGGGGTACCGCCGGGGAGCTGTTTTTT

V gene: TRBV18
D gene: .
clone size: .
J gene: TRBJ2-7
CDR3 protein: CASSPPGGVSLGQYF
CDR3 DNA: TGTGCCAGCTCACCACCCGGCGGTGTCTCCCTGGGGCAGTACTTC

V gene: TRBV27
D gene: .
clone size: .
J gene: TRBJ1-1
CDR3 protein: CASRWAWANTEAFF
CDR3 DNA: TGTGCCAGCAGGTGGGCGTGGGCGAACACTGAAGCTTTCTTT